Each of the 26 T cell receptor beta chains below was sequenced from the same sample in a study of cytomegalovirus exposure and HLA in healthy donors. Primers for the PCR totalled 60 Vbeta and 13 Jbeta. Assay used: immunoSEQ multiplex PCR; TCRdb lists only in-frame clones, some missing. Of around 170,000 clones in the sample, 82% were seen once. The specimen sequenced was PBMCs. The origin of the receptors is a man between 35 and 55 years old in good health and CMV-seronegative.

The V gene is TRBV4-1, the J gene TRBJ1-6; D is perhaps TRBD1 (6 bases). CDR1 and CDR2 (germline): MGHRA, YSYEKL. V lost 1 base to trimming and J lost 7 bases, with 14 bases between them. The CDR3 runs to 16 residues. Here the CDR3 DNA reads TGCGCCAGCAGCCAAGGACAACAGGGATTCAATTCACCCCTCCACTTT. Its protein is CASSQGQQGFNSPLHF.

V and J are TRBV5-4 and TRBJ1-4, with 10 bases fitting TRBD1. The germline V gene has CDR1 SGHNT and CDR2 YYREEE (reference sequence). V lost 4 bases and J lost 7; bases outside the gene matches: 7. The CDR3 covers 15 residues. The CDR3 sequence is CASSHDRGRGEKLFF. The CDR3 DNA reads as TGTGCCAGCAGCCACGACAGGGGGCGAGGTGAAAAACTGTTTTTT. Using reference TRBV5-4 and TRBJ1-4 for the parts outside the CDR3, the full variable domain is ETGVTQSPTHLIKTRGQQVTLRCSSQSGHNTVSWYQQALGQGPQFIFQYYREEENGRGNFPPRFSGLQFPNYSSELNVNALELDDSALYLCASSHDRGRGEKLFFGSGTQLSVL.

V usage is TRBV28 and J usage is TRBJ1-1; 11 bases line up with TRBD1. The length of the CDR3 is 15 residues. CDR1 is MDHEN, CDR2 SYDVKM, per germline. V lost 5 bases, J lost 3 bases, and 5 bases stayed unmatched. DNA for the CDR3: TGTGCCAGCAGTCCTGGACAGGGGGCTTACACTGAAGCTTTCTTT. The encoded protein is CASSPGQGAYTEAFF.

This chain links TRBV5-1 with TRBJ2-7; 9 bases map to TRBD2. Germline V CDR1 and CDR2: SGHRS, YFSETQ. CDR3 length: 15 amino acids. V dropped 0 bases and J dropped 3; count of bases not matched to a gene: 4. The CDR3 protein is CASSLEGTSRYEQYF. CDR3 nucleotide sequence: TGCGCCAGCAGCTTGGAGGGGACTAGCCGCTACGAGCAGTACTTC.

The chain uses TRBV6-5 and TRBJ1-1; 7 nucleotides agree with TRBD1. CDR3 size: 16 residues. The germline V gene has CDR1 MNHEY and CDR2 SVGAGI. Trimming cost V 4 bases and J 1 base; bases outside gene matches: 9. The chain's CDR3 is CASSLTGQTTNTEAFF. The CDR3 region has the DNA TGTGCCAGCAGTTTGACGGGACAGACAACGAACACTGAAGCTTTCTTT.

The V call is TRBV20-1, the J call TRBJ2-1; the D is unclear. The CDR3 has 10 residues. The germline V gene has CDR1 DFQATT and CDR2 SNEGSKA (reference sequence). CDR3 loop: CTPLSNEQFF. DNA for the CDR3: TGCACCCCGTTATCCAATGAGCAGTTCTTC.

J is TRBJ1-4 and V is TRBV21-1; no check of the table's D call, TRBD1, against the DNA was made. TRBV21-1 is reported as a pseudogene. The CDR3 has 14 amino acids. The CDR3, as DNA: TGTGCCAGCAGCTTGGGCCAGTTTGTCGAAAAACTGTTTTTT. Translated, it gives CASSLGQFVEKLFF.

The chain links TRBV18 to TRBJ2-7; D gene unclear. The V end lost 2 bases, the J end lost 2 bases, and 13 bases lay between the germline ends. This CDR3 spans 15 amino acids. Germline V gene sequence: CDR1 KGHSH, CDR2 LQKENI. CDR3 loop: CASSPEVIATYEQYF. The DNA for the CDR3 is TGTGCCAGCTCACCAGAGGTGATAGCTACCTACGAGCAGTACTTC.

The V and J genes are TRBV7-3 and TRBJ2-3, with 12 positions matching TRBD2. This CDR3 contains 16 residues. Looked up from germline, CDR1 is SGHTA and CDR2 is FQGTGA. J was trimmed by 3 bases and V by 4 bases; bases with no gene match: 5. The CDR3 DNA reads TGTGCCAGCAGCTCATCTAGCGGGGGGGTGACAGATACGCAGTATTTT. This gives the protein CASSSSSGGVTDTQYF.

The V gene is TRBV19, the J gene TRBJ2-2, with TRBD1 identical over 7 bases. V lost 4 bases and J lost 6; bases outside the gene matches: 8. In germline, CDR1 is LNHDA, CDR2 SQIVND (reference sequence). CDR3 length: 15 residues. The CDR3 DNA reads TGTGCCAGTAGTACCGACAGGGTTGTAGCCGGGGAGCTGTTTTTT. As protein: CASSTDRVVAGELFF. Based on the CDR3 plus reference TRBV19 and TRBJ2-2, the full variable domain is DGGITQSPKYLFRKEGQNVTLSCEQNLNHDAMYWYRQDPGQGLRLIYYSQIVNDFQKGDIAEGYSVSREKKESFPLTVTSAQKNPTAFYLCASSTDRVVAGELFFGEGSRLTVL.

The V and J genes are TRBV7-2 and TRBJ1-5; 11 bases are shared with TRBD1. The CDR3 loop spans 15 amino acids. Germline CDR1 and CDR2: SGHTA and FQGNSA. Trimming cost V 1 base and J 6 bases; bases outside gene matches: 2. The CDR3 sequence is CASSLGGTGGQPQHF. In nucleotides, the CDR3 is TGTGCCAGCAGCTTAGGTGGGACAGGGGGTCAGCCCCAGCATTTT.

This clone was counted between two and nine times. The chain has TRBV18 and TRBJ1-2; D is undetermined. CDR1 and CDR2 (germline): KGHSH, LQKENI. There are 14 residues in the CDR3. V lost 1 base, J lost 1 base, and 7 bases lay in between. CDR3 bases: TGTGCCAGCTCACCACAATCCGGTAACTATGGCTACACCTTC. Protein product: CASSPQSGNYGYTF.

The chain joins TRBV30 to TRBJ1-2; 9 bases fit TRBD1. The germline CDR1 and CDR2 sequences are GTSNPN and SVGIG (reference sequence). This CDR3 has 16 amino acids. Unmatched junction bases numbered 16, after V lost 7 bases and J lost 4 bases. CDR3 region: CASLAGQGLASYGYTF. The CDR3 DNA sequence: TGTGCCTCCCTTGCGGGACAGGGTCTCGCGAGCTATGGCTACACCTTC.

The chain couples TRBV4-2 to TRBJ1-5; TRBD1 is a possible D gene (5 bases). Trimming took 0 bases from V and 1 from J, leaving 10 bases between them. CDR3 length: 16 amino acids. Germline V gene lookup returns CDR1 LGHNA and CDR2 YNFKEQ. The CDR3 is CASSQEAGRSNQPQHF. In nucleotides, the CDR3 is TGTGCCAGCAGCCAAGAGGCAGGGCGAAGCAATCAGCCCCAGCATTTT.

The chain couples TRBV4-1 to TRBJ1-1; D may be TRBD1 (5 bases). Germline loops: CDR1 MGHRA, CDR2 YSYEKL. The V and J ends lost 4 bases and 4 bases respectively, with 16 bases between them. The CDR3 runs 15 residues. The CDR3 nucleotides read TGCGCCAGCAGCCTAATGGGGGGAAGGGGCACTGAAGCTTTCTTT. Translated, it gives CASSLMGGRGTEAFF.

The chain links TRBV7-8 to TRBJ1-5, with TRBD1 matching 7 bases. The V segment lost 0 bases and the J segment 1 base; nucleotides outside the gene matches: 0. The CDR3 consists of 15 residues. Germline V CDR1 and CDR2: SGHVS, FQNEAQ. As DNA, the CDR3 is TGTGCCAGCAGCTTAGCGGGACAGAGCAATCAGCCCCAGCATTTT. Protein sequence: CASSLAGQSNQPQHF.

This chain links TRBV9 with TRBJ1-4; 7 bases fit TRBD1. Germline loops: CDR1 SGDLS, CDR2 YYNGEE. The CDR3 length is 16 residues. The junction had 10 bases not matched to a gene; V was cut back by 1 base and J by 7 bases. The CDR3 is CASSVSSRQGGEKLFF. The CDR3 nucleotides read TGTGCCAGCAGCGTATCAAGTCGGCAGGGGGGTGAAAAACTGTTTTTT.

The chain employs TRBV5-1 and TRBJ2-7, with TRBD2 as a possible D gene (6 bases). The CDR3 totals 16 residues. Trimming cost V 4 bases and J 5 bases, with 22 bases left between them. In germline, CDR1 is SGHRS, CDR2 YFSETQ. CDR3 amino acids: CASSPTSGGAGHEQYF. For the CDR3, the DNA is TGCGCCAGCAGCCCGACGTCGGGCGGGGCGGGCCACGAGCAGTACTTC.

The V gene is TRBV15, the J gene TRBJ2-5, with TRBD1 matching 10 bases. This CDR3 has 14 amino acids. Trimming took 3 bases from V and 7 from J; bases not matched to a gene: 5. Germline V CDR1 and CDR2: LNHNV, YYDKDF (reference sequence). For the CDR3, the DNA is TGTGCCACCAGCAGGGGACAGGGGTTGGGGACCCAGTACTTC. Its translation is CATSRGQGLGTQYF.

The gene calls are TRBV6-1 and TRBJ2-3; 11 bases map to TRBD2. V was pared by 7 bases and J by 6 bases, with 9 bases of the junction left unmatched. From germline, CDR1 is MNHNS and CDR2 SASEGT. The CDR3 has 15 residues. The CDR3: CASNGIAGGLDTQYF. The CDR3 bases are TGTGCCAGCAACGGAATAGCGGGGGGGCTGGATACGCAGTATTTT.

Details on this clone: The sample contains more than one DNA sequence encoding this CDR3. This chain links TRBV5-1 with TRBJ2-1, with 7 bases identical to TRBD1. The CDR3 spans 16 residues. From germline, CDR1 is SGHRS and CDR2 YFSETQ. J gave up 7 bases and V 4 bases, and 14 bases lay outside the gene matches. The CDR3 bases are TGCGCCAGCAGCCTGAGACCGGGACAGAGAGGGAATGAGCAGTTCTTC. This sequence encodes CASSLRPGQRGNEQFF.

The J gene is TRBJ1-2, the V gene TRBV19; 12 nucleotides match TRBD1. Per the germline V gene, CDR1 is LNHDA and CDR2 is SQIVND (reference sequence). Trimming at V came to 5 bases and at J to 0 bases, leaving 10 bases not matched to a gene. The CDR3 contains 18 residues. This CDR3 reads CASSANRDRGLANYGYTF. The CDR3 DNA is TGTGCCAGTAGTGCGAACCGGGACAGGGGGCTGGCTAACTATGGCTACACCTTC.

The chain combines TRBV4-2 with TRBJ2-3, with a tentative D call TRBD2 (5 bases). Germline V lookup: CDR1 LGHNA, CDR2 YNFKEQ. CDR3 size: 14 residues. V dropped 1 base and J dropped 0 bases, with 5 bases sitting between them. The CDR3 nucleotides are TGTGCCAGCAGCCAAGGGACTAGCACAGATACGCAGTATTTT. It codes for CASSQGTSTDTQYF.

The chain couples TRBV4-3 to TRBJ2-3; 9 positions match TRBD1. Trimming took 0 bases from V and 1 from J; bases not matched to a gene: 11. CDR1 and CDR2 (germline): LGHNA, YSLEER. This CDR3 has 19 amino acids. The DNA for the CDR3 is TGCGCCAGCAGCCAAGAAGGAGGGCGCCACAGGGGGCGCACAGATACGCAGTATTTT. Translation gives CASSQEGGRHRGRTDTQYF.

This rearrangement joins TRBV5-1 to TRBJ2-7; 9 bases line up with TRBD2. Germline V CDR1 and CDR2: SGHRS, YFSETQ. Trimming took 4 bases from V and 1 from J; bases not matched to a gene: 15. CDR3 length: 18 residues. This CDR3 reads CASSDRGLAPTPSYEQYF. The DNA of the CDR3 is TGCGCCAGCAGCGATCGTGGACTAGCGCCCACACCGTCCTACGAGCAGTACTTC.

The V call is TRBV28, the J call TRBJ2-1; tentatively, D is TRBD1 (5 bases). The germline gives CDR1 MDHEN, CDR2 SYDVKM. The CDR3 length is 13 residues. V shed 3 bases and J shed 6 bases, with 9 bases lying between them. CDR3 DNA sequence: TGTGCCAGCAGTTTGGGCAGGGCCAATGAGCAGTTCTTC. Amino acid sequence: CASSLGRANEQFF.